Shown below are 15 T cell receptor beta chains from a single sample sequenced in a study of response to subunit inactivated influenza vaccine. TCRdb re-analysed the RT-PCR reads in MiXCR, keeping a single row per CDR3 protein. The data show some 300,000 distinct CDR3 sequences, with approximately 20% seen just once and about a tenth held by the top ten. The sequencing here drew on PBMCs from blood, taken roughly 20 months after vaccination. These receptors all come from a man aged 50 to 69 who received an inactivated influenza vaccine.

This clonotype occurred many times. J is TRBJ2-3 and V is TRBV7-3, with D hard to call. Trimming took off 4 bases at V and 0 bases at J, with 8 bases between the two ends. The CDR3 spans 14 residues. Germline V lookup: CDR1 SGHTA, CDR2 FQGTGA. CDR3 protein: CASSSQPSTDTQYF. The CDR3, as DNA: TGTGCCAGCAGCTCACAGCCTAGCACAGATACGCAGTATTTT.

J is TRBJ1-6 and V is TRBV25-1, with D maybe TRBD1 (5 bases). V was trimmed by 6 bases and J by 9 bases, leaving 12 bases between them. The CDR3 totals 13 residues. The germline gives CDR1 MGHDK, CDR2 SYGVNS. CDR3 protein: CASSAPGSSPLHF. The CDR3 nucleotides are TGTGCCAGCAGCGCCCCAGGGAGTTCACCCCTCCACTTT.

The chain uses TRBV7-8 and TRBJ1-4; the D gene is possibly TRBD1 (5 bases). V gave up 1 base and J gave up 4 bases, with 13 bases separating them. This CDR3 is built from 16 residues. Germline CDR1 reads SGHVS; CDR2 reads FQNEAQ. This CDR3 reads CASSLVGGVGNEKLFF. The CDR3 DNA follows: TGTGCCAGCAGCTTAGTTGGAGGGGTTGGTAATGAAAAACTGTTTTTT.

V and J are TRBV3-1 and TRBJ2-5, with D maybe TRBD2 (6 bases). The CDR3 has 15 amino acids. Trimming took off 0 bases at V and 1 base at J, with 9 bases between the two ends. Germline V gene data show CDR1 as LGHDT and CDR2 as YNNKEL (reference sequence). CDR3 DNA sequence: TGTGCCAGCAGCCAAGACGGAGGGGCCCAAGAGACCCAGTACTTC. Its translation: CASSQDGGAQETQYF.

As for this clonotype: Being one base from a much bigger clone, this may be a read error. V and J are TRBV12-3 or TRBV12-4 and TRBJ1-4; 9 bases are shared with TRBD1. Trimming took 6 bases from V and 7 from J; bases not matched to a gene: 9. This CDR3 is 15 amino acids long. The CDR3 loop is CASSTGQGRTEKLFF. DNA of the CDR3: TGTGCCAGCAGCACGGGACAGGGTCGGACTGAAAAACTGTTTTTT.

This clonotype appeared many times. This chain connects TRBV12-3 or TRBV12-4 to TRBJ1-1, with TRBD1 identical over 8 bases. V shed 0 bases, J shed 5 bases, and the junction held 8 bases outside the gene matches. The CDR3 contains 16 residues. The CDR3 reads CASSLAGRTGRTEAFF. CDR3 in DNA: TGTGCCAGCAGTTTAGCGGGCAGGACAGGGAGGACTGAAGCTTTCTTT.

CDR3 amino acids: CASSYSGTVKSEAFF. Here the CDR3 DNA reads TGTGCCAGCAGTTACTCCGGGACAGTGAAATCTGAAGCTTTCTTT. The V gene is TRBV6-2 or TRBV6-3, the J gene TRBJ1-1; 7 nucleotides line up with TRBD1. Germline-derived CDR1 and CDR2 are MNHEY and SVGEGT. V trimming: 0 bases; J trimming: 6 bases; junction bases outside the gene matches: 7. The CDR3 has 15 residues.

This clonotype has a handful of counts. J is TRBJ1-5 and V is TRBV12-3 or TRBV12-4; no reliable D call. The CDR3 is 16 residues long. Trimming pared 2 bases from V and 0 bases from J, leaving 11 bases between. The CDR3 spells CASSLTGWDSNQPQHF. In DNA, the CDR3 is TGTGCCAGCAGTTTAACGGGATGGGATAGCAATCAGCCCCAGCATTTT.

This clonotype was detected only a few times. The CDR3 protein is CASSRTGQQPQHF. The CDR3 coding sequence is TGTGCCAGCAGCCGGACAGGGCAACAGCCCCAGCATTTT. V and J are TRBV2 and TRBJ1-5, with 8 positions matching TRBD1. Looked up from germline, CDR1 is SNHLY and CDR2 is FYNNEI. V shed 6 bases, J shed 7 bases, and the junction held 5 bases outside the gene matches. The CDR3 sequence is 13 residues long.

This chain joins TRBV5-1 and TRBJ2-7; 7 nucleotides line up with TRBD2. There are 15 residues in the CDR3. Per the germline V gene, CDR1 is SGHRS and CDR2 is YFSETQ. V gave up 4 bases and J gave up 3 bases; unmatched junction bases: 10. DNA of the CDR3: TGCGCCAGCAGCACGGCCCCCGGGGACTACTACGAGCAGTACTTC. Protein sequence: CASSTAPGDYYEQYF.

This clonotype was counted a few times. This chain uses TRBV11-2 with TRBJ2-2; the D is unclear. Between the trimmed V and J ends, which lost 3 bases and 1 base, there was a span of 9 bases. CDR3 length: 15 residues. Per the germline V gene, CDR1 is SGHAT and CDR2 is FQNNGV. CDR3 loop: CASSFGQMNTGELFF. CDR3 sequence (DNA): TGTGCCAGCAGCTTTGGGCAGATGAACACCGGGGAGCTGTTTTTT.

V gene TRBV20-1 combines with J gene TRBJ2-2; TRBD1 agrees at 7 bases. The V gene end was trimmed by 6 bases and the J gene end by 3 bases; junction bases not matched to a gene: 4. Per germline, CDR1 DFQATT and CDR2 SNEGSKA (reference sequence). There are 13 residues in the CDR3. The CDR3 here is CSAGQAYTGELFF. The CDR3 DNA reads as TGCAGTGCCGGACAGGCTTACACCGGGGAGCTGTTTTTT.

The CDR3 is CASSEGGKLFF. The CDR3 DNA reads TGTGCCAGCAGTGAAGGTGGAAAACTGTTTTTT. The rearrangement joins TRBV2 to TRBJ1-4; D is uncertain. Trimming took off 1 base at V and 10 bases at J, with 4 bases between the two ends. The germline V gene has CDR1 SNHLY and CDR2 FYNNEI. This CDR3 has 11 amino acids.

This clonotype was seen a few times. The V and J genes are TRBV6-1 and TRBJ1-2, with 8 nucleotides matching TRBD1. Germline values: CDR1 MNHNS, CDR2 SASEGT. The junction had 4 bases not matched to a gene; V was cut back by 0 bases and J by 4 bases. CDR3 size: 15 residues. The CDR3 sequence is CASSEAGQALYGYTF. Here the CDR3 DNA reads TGTGCCAGCAGTGAAGCGGGACAGGCCCTCTATGGCTACACCTTC.

V is TRBV25-1 and J is TRBJ2-1; maybe TRBD1 (5 bases). Per germline, CDR1 MGHDK and CDR2 SYGVNS. The CDR3 totals 15 residues. With 2 bases removed from V and 6 bases from J, the gap between germline ends came to 14 bases. In nucleotides, the CDR3 is TGTGCCAGCAGTGAAGAAGGGTTAAGGGGCAATGAGCAGTTCTTC. Amino acid sequence: CASSEEGLRGNEQFF.